One sample yielded the 10 T cell receptor beta chains listed below, sequenced in a study of OX40 agonist ivuxolimab in advanced cancers. Receptor amplification or capture employed the immunoSEQ multiplex PCR assay. TCRdb limited this immuneACCESS table to in-frame rearrangements with V and J called. A share of clones is missing; checked studies link under half to unresolved V genes, and the rest is unexplained. This sample lists roughly 60,000 clones; 70% to 90% were detected once. The leading ten clones occupy 2.5% to 3.5% of the sample. The sample here was CD4+ or CD8+ T cells sorted from blood, taken in a trial of the OX40 agonist ivuxolimab. These receptors were obtained from an adult with an advanced solid tumor such as melanoma, head and neck, liver or kidney cancer.

The rearrangement uses TRBV11-2 and TRBJ2-7, with TRBD1 identical over 8 bases. V lost 4 bases, J lost 5 bases, and 7 bases stayed unmatched. CDR3 length equals 14 residues. Germline CDR1 is SGHAT and CDR2 is FQNNGV. CDR3 region: CASSSRQGMDEQYF. The CDR3 nucleotides are TGTGCCAGCAGCTCACGACAGGGGATGGACGAGCAGTACTTC.

Concerning this clone itself: One end of the junction does not line up with germline, which may come from a read error. V is TRBV6-1 and J is TRBJ2-7; the match to TRBD1 covers 11 bases. Germline-derived CDR1 and CDR2 are MNHNS and SASEGT. The CDR3 extends over 16 amino acids. CDR3 nucleotides: TGTGCCAGCAGGGAAGCGGGGGACAGGGGGTCCTACGAGCAGTACTTC. Protein: CASREAGDRGSYEQYF.

This clone was counted once. The chain links TRBV10-1 to TRBJ1-5, with D possibly being TRBD1 (5 bases). The CDR3 is 15 amino acids. V was clipped by 9 bases and J by 0 bases, with 15 bases between them. From germline, CDR1 is WNHNN and CDR2 SYGVQD (reference sequence). Written as DNA, the CDR3 is TGCGCCAGGGGGGGTCTTACTTTTAGCAATCAGCCCCAGCATTTT. It yields the protein CARGGLTFSNQPQHF.

Note on this clone: At one boundary the junction diverges from the germline segment, which might be a read error. This chain joins TRBV7-7 and TRBJ2-5; D is ambiguous. The CDR3 is 14 amino acids. Germline CDR1 reads SSHAT; CDR2 reads FNYEAQ (reference sequence). The CDR3 reads CASSLASTQETQYF. CDR3 sequence (DNA): TGTGCTAGCAGCTTAGCCAGCACCCAAGAGACCCAGTACTTC.

This chain connects TRBV4-1 to TRBJ1-4; no reliable D call. This CDR3 is 16 amino acids long. Looked up from germline, CDR1 is MGHRA and CDR2 is YSYEKL. Deletions cut 5 bases from V and 4 bases from J, with 17 bases between. This chain's CDR3 is CASSLGFGSFNEKLFF. The CDR3 DNA follows: TGCGCCAGCAGCTTAGGTTTTGGGAGTTTTAATGAAAAACTGTTTTTT.

The V call is TRBV11-2, the J call TRBJ2-7; 10 bases align to TRBD1. J gave up 7 bases and V 5 bases, and 14 bases lay outside the gene matches. The CDR3 is 16 residues long. In germline, CDR1 is SGHAT, CDR2 FQNNGV. The CDR3 nucleotides read TGTGCCAGCAGCCCCATTGCGGACAGGGGGAAGAGAGAGCAGTACTTC. Its protein is CASSPIADRGKREQYF.

A few counts support this clone. The V and J genes are TRBV29-1 and TRBJ2-5; D perhaps matches TRBD1 (6 bases). The J call may not be correct, given that the DNA end is closer to TRBJ2-7. The CDR3 length is 13 residues. Per germline, CDR1 SQVTM and CDR2 ANQGSEA. This CDR3 is CSASRGGGYEQYF. The CDR3 DNA is TGCAGCGCCTCCAGGGGCGGAGGCTACGAGCAGTACTTC.

CDR3 protein: CASSQGVAGGETQYF. The CDR3 region has the DNA TGCGCCAGCAGCCAAGGGGTAGCGGGAGGCGAGACCCAGTACTTC. The rearrangement links TRBV4-1 to TRBJ2-5; 10 bases map to TRBD2. V lost 1 base to trimming and J lost 5 bases; unmatched junction nucleotides: 4. The CDR3 is made up of 15 amino acids. From germline, CDR1 is MGHRA and CDR2 YSYEKL.

This chain links TRBV5-7 with TRBJ1-5, with TRBD1 as a possible D gene (6 bases). TRBV5-7 is placed among ORFs of uncertain function. This CDR3 is built from 13 residues. V lost 4 bases and J 7 bases, leaving 12 bases between the germline ends. CDR3 coding DNA: TGTGCCAGCAGCACAGGGAGGACGCAGCCCCAGCATTTT. Amino acid sequence: CASSTGRTQPQHF.

The chain uses TRBV14 and TRBJ1-1; 11 bases fit TRBD1. V shed 4 bases and J 4 bases; nucleotides not matched to a gene: 5. CDR3 size: 15 residues. CDR1 SGHDN and CDR2 FVKESK come from the germline V gene. The CDR3 loop is CASSLPGTGGTEAFF. The DNA of the CDR3 is TGTGCCAGCAGCCTTCCCGGGACAGGGGGCACTGAAGCTTTCTTT.